This T cell receptor (beta chain) was captured by sequencing in a study of cytomegalovirus exposure and HLA in healthy donors. Study outcomes and limitations: Cytomegalovirus-associated TCR beta chains were listed, numbering 164. Data from an earlier analysis indicated that most TCR beta V segments were productive either about 90% or about 30% of the time. TCR beta V- and J-gene trimming was later associated with a missense DCLRE1C variant. There were some public TCRs occurring in many donors, but most TCR sequences were rare.

The CDR3 loop spans 16 amino acids. The V segment lost 4 bases and the J segment 2 bases; nucleotides outside the gene matches: 10. Germline-derived CDR1 and CDR2 are KGHSH and LQKENI. Note on this clone: Antigen specificity is unknown.

PCR amplification relied on 60 Vbeta primers (plus 13 Jbeta primers). Produced via immunoSEQ multiplex PCR; TCRdb's table is partial and in-frame only. In the table there are over 150,000 clones, about 68% of which are singletons. The chain carries TRBV18 and TRBJ2-7, with TRBD2 matching 8 bases. The sequence was collected from a man younger than 30 in good health and CMV-seronegative. The sample consisted of PBMCs. CDR3 DNA: TGTGCCAGCTCACTAAACGGGGGGGGCCCACCCTACGAGCAGTACTTC. Translating gives CASSLNGGGPPYEQYF.